This paragraph covers one T cell receptor beta chain sequence. The source of the sample is a study of blood T cell repertoires in COVID-19. This CDR3 has 17 residues. Authors' data handling: Reference gene primer amplification gave estimated nucleated cell counts. Repertoires were generated with immunoSEQ multiplex PCR, while TCRdb's copy carries only in-frame clones and drops some. From that table come the V and J calls and clone size; the DNA was used to work out D and trimming. Of approximately 210,000 clones in the sample, about 90% were seen once. This receptor was identified in a man aged 30 to 39 with acute or convalescent COVID-19. The chain combines TRBV1 with TRBJ2-5; the table names TRBD1, a call not compared with the DNA. TRBV1 is listed as a pseudogene. The sample was peripheral blood. CDR3 in amino acids: CTSSQRTGTGWKETQYF. DNA of the CDR3: TGCACCAGCAGCCAAAGGACCGGGACAGGGTGGAAAGAGACCCAGTACTTC.